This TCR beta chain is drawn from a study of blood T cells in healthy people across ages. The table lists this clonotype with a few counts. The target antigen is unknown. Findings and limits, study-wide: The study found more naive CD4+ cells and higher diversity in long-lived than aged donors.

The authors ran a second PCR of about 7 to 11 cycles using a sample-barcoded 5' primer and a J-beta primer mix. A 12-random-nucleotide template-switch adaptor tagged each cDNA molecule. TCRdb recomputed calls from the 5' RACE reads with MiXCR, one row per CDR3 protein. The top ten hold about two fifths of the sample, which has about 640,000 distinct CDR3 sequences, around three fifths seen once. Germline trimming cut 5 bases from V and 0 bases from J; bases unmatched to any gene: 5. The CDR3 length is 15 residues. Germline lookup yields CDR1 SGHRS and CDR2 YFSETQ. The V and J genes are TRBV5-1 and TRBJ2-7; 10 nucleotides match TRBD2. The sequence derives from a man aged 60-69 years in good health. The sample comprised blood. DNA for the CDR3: TGCGCCAGCAGGCTTAGCGGGGGGCCCTCCTACGAGCAGTACTTC. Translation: CASRLSGGPSYEQYF.